Below are 12 T cell receptor beta chains sequenced from a single sample in a study of cytomegalovirus exposure and HLA in healthy donors. The PCR was carried out with 60 Vbeta primers and 13 Jbeta primers. The protocol was immunoSEQ multiplex PCR, while the TCRdb copy is restricted to in-frame clones and leaves out a portion. This table has some 180,000 clones, around three quarters appearing once. Sequenced input: PBMCs. These receptors all come from a woman aged 30 to 39 in good health and CMV-seronegative.

The genes are TRBV29-1 and TRBJ1-2; D not resolved. The CDR3 loop spans 12 amino acids. Between the trimmed V and J ends, which lost 4 bases and 8 bases, there was a span of 14 bases. Looked up from germline, CDR1 is SQVTM and CDR2 is ANQGSEA. The CDR3 region is CSVVLGGFGYTF. The CDR3 region has the DNA TGCAGCGTTGTTCTCGGAGGGTTCGGCTACACCTTC.

The rearrangement links TRBV29-1 to TRBJ2-3; 9 nucleotides agree with TRBD1. The germline gives CDR1 SQVTM, CDR2 ANQGSEA. The CDR3 has 14 residues. The V gene end was trimmed by 7 bases and the J gene end by 1 base; junction bases not matched to a gene: 6. Here the CDR3 DNA reads TGCAGCGCAGTTGGGGACAGGGGCACAGATACGCAGTATTTT. This codes for CSAVGDRGTDTQYF.

The chain carries TRBV5-6 and TRBJ1-2; perhaps TRBD1 as D (6 bases). From germline, CDR1 is SGHDT and CDR2 YYEEEE. V shed 4 bases and J shed 5 bases, with 24 bases lying between them. The CDR3 totals 17 residues. The CDR3 protein is CASSPGPGAKRGYGYTF. The DNA for the CDR3 is TGTGCCAGCAGCCCGGGGCCAGGGGCCAAAAGGGGGTATGGCTACACCTTC.

The V call is TRBV2, the J call TRBJ1-2; D is undetermined. Germline CDR1 SNHLY, CDR2 FYNNEI. The CDR3 totals 14 residues. Trimming left V 8 bases short and J 2 bases short, with 15 bases between. The CDR3 DNA is TGTGCCAGCGGCATTGGTCCCGTAAACTATGGCTACACCTTC. Amino acid sequence: CASGIGPVNYGYTF.

The sample holds a few counts of this clone. The rearrangement joins TRBV10-2 to TRBJ2-1, with D perhaps matching TRBD2 (6 bases). V lost 4 bases to trimming and J lost 6 bases, with 16 bases between them. Germline CDR1 WSHSY, CDR2 SAAADI. The CDR3 contains 15 residues. The CDR3 nucleotides are TGCGCCAGCAGTGCCGAACTCGGGACTTCCAATGAGCAGTTCTTC. This gives the protein CASSAELGTSNEQFF.

The rearrangement uses TRBV11-2 and TRBJ2-5; 9 bases fit TRBD1. V was clipped by 4 bases and J by 7 bases; unmatched bases: 13. Germline CDR1 reads SGHAT; CDR2 reads FQNNGV. CDR3 length equals 16 residues. As DNA, the CDR3 is TGTGCCAGCAGCTCCTCGGGACAGGGTGGTCAGGGGACCCAGTACTTC. As protein: CASSSSGQGGQGTQYF.

The chain carries TRBV30 and TRBJ2-7; no reliable D call. V lost 0 bases, J lost 3 bases, and 6 bases lay in between. This CDR3 has 12 residues. Germline lookup yields CDR1 GTSNPN and CDR2 SVGIG (reference sequence). In DNA form, the CDR3 reads TGTGCCTGGAGTGTCAGTAACTACGAGCAGTACTTC. Its protein is CAWSVSNYEQYF.

V is TRBV4-2 and J is TRBJ2-7; tentative D call: TRBD2 (5 bases). Per germline, CDR1 LGHNA and CDR2 YNFKEQ. Trimming cost V 0 bases and J 8 bases, with 23 bases left between them. The CDR3 sequence is 17 residues long. The CDR3: CASSQDGLLVRDWKQYF. The DNA of the CDR3 is TGTGCCAGCAGCCAAGACGGGTTACTAGTGAGGGATTGGAAGCAGTACTTC.

In this sample, this clone turned up a few times. The V and J genes are TRBV2 and TRBJ2-1; 7 nucleotides line up with TRBD2. V gave up 4 bases and J gave up 6 bases; unmatched junction bases: 9. CDR3 length equals 15 residues. Germline CDR1 reads SNHLY; CDR2 reads FYNNEI. The CDR3 reads CASSVGEGRFNEQFF. The CDR3 region has the DNA TGTGCCAGCAGTGTGGGGGAGGGCCGGTTCAATGAGCAGTTCTTC.

The gene calls are TRBV4-2 and TRBJ1-2, with a possible D match to TRBD1 (5 bases). The CDR3 has 15 residues. Trimming left V 1 base short and J 8 bases short, with 17 bases between. The germline V gene has CDR1 LGHNA and CDR2 YNFKEQ. The CDR3: CASSQVRGLGIGYTF. As DNA, the CDR3 is TGTGCCAGCAGCCAAGTAAGGGGATTAGGCATAGGCTACACCTTC.

The CDR3: CASSQGFGTYNEQFF. The CDR3 DNA reads TGCGCCAGCAGCCAAGGGTTCGGTACCTACAATGAGCAGTTCTTC. The chain has TRBV4-1 and TRBJ2-1, with no clear D. This CDR3 has 15 amino acids. Germline-derived CDR1 and CDR2 are MGHRA and YSYEKL. Between the trimmed V and J ends, which lost 1 base and 2 bases, there was a span of 9 bases.

The sample holds a few counts of this clone. This sequence joins TRBV30 and TRBJ1-6; TRBD1 is a possible D gene (6 bases). The V end was cut by 3 bases, the J end by 0 bases, with 15 bases between. CDR3 length: 17 amino acids. The germline V gene has CDR1 GTSNPN and CDR2 SVGIG (reference sequence). The CDR3 protein is CAWSPLGASSYNSPLHF. The CDR3 DNA sequence: TGTGCCTGGAGCCCACTGGGGGCTAGCTCCTATAATTCACCCCTCCACTTT.